A single sample gave rise to the 21 T cell receptor beta chains below, sequenced in a study of T cell responses to AZD1222 COVID-19 vaccine. The assay was immunoSEQ multiplex PCR, and TCRdb's table has in-frame clones only and misses some. The sample has more than 250,000 clones, over 85% seen once; the top ten hold around 0.57%. The input for sequencing was peripheral blood, taken on day 0 of AZD1222 vaccination. These receptor sequences come from an adult in good health.

The gene calls are TRBV5-1 and TRBJ2-5, with D possibly TRBD2 on 6 matching bases. Deletions cut 4 bases from V and 5 bases from J, with 18 bases between. This CDR3 region has 15 residues. Germline assignment: CDR1 SGHRS and CDR2 YFSETQ. CDR3 bases: TGCGCCAGCAGCCGCGGTCGGGGGATCGACGAGACCCAGTACTTC. It translates to CASSRGRGIDETQYF.

The DNA for the CDR3 is TGCAGTGCTAGTTTGGGACAGGGTATCGGCGAGCAGTACTTC. This codes for CSASLGQGIGEQYF. V usage is TRBV20-1 and J usage is TRBJ2-7, with 9 nucleotides matching TRBD1. CDR3 length: 14 amino acids. V gave up 3 bases and J gave up 6 bases; unmatched junction bases: 9. Looked up from germline, CDR1 is DFQATT and CDR2 is SNEGSKA (reference sequence).

The V and J genes are TRBV5-1 and TRBJ1-1; no reliable D call. The CDR3 consists of 14 residues. Germline V CDR1 and CDR2: SGHRS, YFSETQ. V was clipped by 5 bases and J by 1 base, with 12 bases between them. The CDR3 here is CASSGSIRNTEAFF. As DNA, the CDR3 is TGCGCCAGCAGTGGCTCCATCCGGAACACTGAAGCTTTCTTT. The entire variable domain, with the rest obtained from reference TRBV5-1 and TRBJ1-1, is as follows: KAGVTQTPRYLIKTRGQQVTLSCSPISGHRSVSWYQQTPGQGLQFLFEYFSETQRNKGNFPGRFSGRQFSNSRSEMNVSTLELGDSALYLCASSGSIRNTEAFFGQGTRLTVV.

This clone was counted a single time. The chain is built from TRBV6-5 and TRBJ2-7; D not resolved. This CDR3 comprises 13 residues. Germline V CDR1 and CDR2: MNHEY, SVGAGI. Trimming removed 6 bases at V and 0 bases at J, with 9 bases between. In DNA form, the CDR3 reads TGTGCCAGCAGCATATTGAGCTCCTACGAGCAGTACTTC. Its translation is CASSILSSYEQYF.

The V and J genes are TRBV6-5 and TRBJ1-2, with D perhaps matching TRBD1 (5 bases). V shed 11 bases and J shed 8 bases, with 24 bases lying between them. In germline, CDR1 is MNHEY, CDR2 SVGAGI. The CDR3 runs 14 residues. This chain's CDR3 is CASLPQDLIGGYTF. DNA for the CDR3: TGTGCCTCGCTCCCACAGGATTTGATTGGAGGCTACACCTTC.

This clone was seen once. The chain recombines TRBV20-1 with TRBJ2-7; the D is unclear. The V end was cut by 3 bases, the J end by 6 bases, with 6 bases between. Germline values: CDR1 DFQATT, CDR2 SNEGSKA (reference sequence). The CDR3 is 10 residues long. The CDR3 DNA follows: TGCAGTGCTAGCCGTGCCGAGCAGTACTTC. Translation gives CSASRAEQYF.

This sequence joins TRBV10-1 and TRBJ2-1, with 10 bases aligning to TRBD2. In germline, CDR1 is WNHNN, CDR2 SYGVQD (reference sequence). The CDR3 has 15 residues. With 6 bases clipped from V and 6 bases from J, the junction kept 8 bases outside the gene matches. CDR3 nucleotide sequence: TGCGCCAGCAGCCTAGCGGGGGCCCCCTCCAATGAGCAGTTCTTC. Translation: CASSLAGAPSNEQFF.

The sample holds one count of this clone. The chain uses TRBV18 and TRBJ1-3; D may be TRBD1 (5 bases). The CDR3 is 15 residues long. Germline CDR1 is KGHSH and CDR2 is LQKENI. V gave up 1 base and J gave up 0 bases, with 7 bases separating them. As DNA, the CDR3 is TGTGCCAGCTCACCACTAGGGGACTCTGGAAACACCATATATTTT. Its protein product is CASSPLGDSGNTIYF. Based on the CDR3 plus reference TRBV18 and TRBJ1-3, the full variable domain is NAGVMQNPRHLVRRRGQEARLRCSPMKGHSHVYWYRQLPEEGLKFMVYLQKENIIDESGMPKERFSAEFPKEGPSILRIQQVVRGDSAAYFCASSPLGDSGNTIYFGEGSWLTVV.

The chain combines TRBV11-2 with TRBJ2-6, with no clear D. Trimming removed 5 bases from V and 2 bases from J, with 10 bases in between. This CDR3 spans 15 amino acids. The germline gives CDR1 SGHAT, CDR2 FQNNGV. DNA for the CDR3: TGTGCCAGCAGCCCTGGAAAAGCTGGGGCCAACGTCCTGACTTTC. Amino acid sequence: CASSPGKAGANVLTF.

The chain carries TRBV24-1 and TRBJ2-7; TRBD1 might be the D (6 bases). In germline, CDR1 is KGHDR, CDR2 SFDVKD. Trimming took 10 bases from V and 3 from J, leaving 12 bases between them. The CDR3 loop spans 12 amino acids. CDR3 region: CATATGNYEQYF. The CDR3, as DNA: TGTGCCACAGCAACAGGGAACTACGAGCAGTACTTC.

The chain has TRBV5-4 and TRBJ2-1; 8 positions match TRBD2. The CDR3 length is 17 residues. CDR1 and CDR2 from the germline V gene are SGHNT and YYREEE (reference sequence). Trimming took 4 bases from V and 0 from J; bases not matched to a gene: 9. The CDR3 DNA sequence: TGTGCCAGCAGCCGGGGGTCTAGCGGGCTCTCCTACAATGAGCAGTTCTTC. This sequence encodes CASSRGSSGLSYNEQFF.

The chain combines TRBV9 with TRBJ1-3; TRBD1 matches at 7 bases. CDR3 length: 13 amino acids. Germline CDR1 and CDR2: SGDLS and YYNGEE. V was clipped by 2 bases and J by 8 bases; unmatched bases: 4. The CDR3 spells CASSVSTGDTIYF. The CDR3 DNA sequence: TGTGCCAGCAGCGTCTCCACAGGGGACACCATATATTTT.

This sequence joins TRBV24-1 and TRBJ1-4, with D hard to call. V gave up 2 bases and J gave up 1 base, with 7 bases separating them. This CDR3 is built from 15 residues. Germline CDR1 reads KGHDR; CDR2 reads SFDVKD. CDR3 protein: CATSDYKGTNEKLFF. The CDR3 DNA sequence: TGTGCCACCAGTGATTATAAGGGAACTAATGAAAAACTGTTTTTT.

The chain recombines TRBV29-1 with TRBJ2-2, with D uncertain. The germline V and J ends were trimmed by 6 bases and 7 bases, with 6 bases remaining between them. The CDR3 is 10 residues long. Germline CDR1 SQVTM, CDR2 ANQGSEA. The CDR3 here is CSVLLGELFF. CDR3 in DNA: TGCAGCGTCCTCCTCGGGGAGCTGTTTTTT.

The table lists this clone with a count of one. The chain employs TRBV28 and TRBJ2-1, with D perhaps matching TRBD1 or TRBD2 (6 bases each). Between the trimmed V and J ends, which lost 5 bases and 3 bases, there was a span of 17 bases. There are 16 residues in the CDR3. From germline, CDR1 is MDHEN and CDR2 SYDVKM. CDR3 sequence: CASSPEGGGFYNEQFF. CDR3 coding DNA: TGTGCCAGCAGTCCCGAGGGGGGCGGGTTCTACAATGAGCAGTTCTTC.

This chain connects TRBV6-5 to TRBJ1-1; 9 bases align to TRBD1. The CDR3 contains 13 residues. From germline, CDR1 is MNHEY and CDR2 SVGAGI. V lost 2 bases and J lost 7; bases outside the gene matches: 2. CDR3 protein: CASSYRQGGEAFF. The CDR3 bases are TGTGCCAGCAGTTACCGACAGGGGGGTGAAGCTTTCTTT.

The J gene is TRBJ1-2, the V gene TRBV3-1 (or the pseudogene TRBV3-2); D is undetermined. V was shortened by 5 bases and J by 3 bases, with 10 bases between the two germline ends. Germline V lookup: CDR1 LGHDT, CDR2 YNNKEL (reference sequence). The CDR3 is made up of 13 amino acids. The DNA of the CDR3 is TGTGCCAGCAGCTTTAGACGGGACTATGGCTACACCTTC. This sequence encodes CASSFRRDYGYTF.

This chain joins TRBV6-5 and TRBJ1-2; D gene ambiguous. Germline assignment: CDR1 MNHEY and CDR2 SVGAGI. CDR3 length: 14 residues. Between the trimmed V and J ends, which lost 1 base and 14 bases, there was a span of 20 bases. Written as DNA, the CDR3 is TGTGCCAGCAGTTACTTCGGCGGGATTACTCAGTGGACCTTC. It specifies CASSYFGGITQWTF.

The rearrangement links TRBV6-5 to TRBJ2-7; a weak D match, TRBD1 (6 bases). The CDR3 is 15 residues long. The germline gives CDR1 MNHEY, CDR2 SVGAGI. V was pared by 6 bases and J by 5 bases, with 20 bases between. The CDR3 coding sequence is TGTGCCAGCAGCAAGACAGGTCGCTACCTAGACGAGCAGTACTTC. Its protein product is CASSKTGRYLDEQYF.

This clone has just one count. CDR3 amino acids: CASSPGTDNQPQHF. The CDR3 DNA follows: TGCGCCAGCAGCCCCGGGACAGACAATCAGCCCCAGCATTTT. V and J are TRBV5-1 and TRBJ1-5; TRBD1 matches 7 bases. Germline CDR1 SGHRS, CDR2 YFSETQ. Germline trimming cut 4 bases from V and 3 bases from J; bases unmatched to any gene: 4. CDR3 size: 14 residues.

This clone showed up just once. J is TRBJ1-6 and V is TRBV19; D unresolved. The CDR3 spans 12 residues. V gave up 6 bases and J gave up 13 bases, with 13 bases separating them. Germline V gene data show CDR1 as LNHDA and CDR2 as SQIVND (reference sequence). The CDR3 DNA reads TGTGCCAGTAGCCAGAATTCGTGGCCCCTCCACTTT. Translating gives CASSQNSWPLHF.